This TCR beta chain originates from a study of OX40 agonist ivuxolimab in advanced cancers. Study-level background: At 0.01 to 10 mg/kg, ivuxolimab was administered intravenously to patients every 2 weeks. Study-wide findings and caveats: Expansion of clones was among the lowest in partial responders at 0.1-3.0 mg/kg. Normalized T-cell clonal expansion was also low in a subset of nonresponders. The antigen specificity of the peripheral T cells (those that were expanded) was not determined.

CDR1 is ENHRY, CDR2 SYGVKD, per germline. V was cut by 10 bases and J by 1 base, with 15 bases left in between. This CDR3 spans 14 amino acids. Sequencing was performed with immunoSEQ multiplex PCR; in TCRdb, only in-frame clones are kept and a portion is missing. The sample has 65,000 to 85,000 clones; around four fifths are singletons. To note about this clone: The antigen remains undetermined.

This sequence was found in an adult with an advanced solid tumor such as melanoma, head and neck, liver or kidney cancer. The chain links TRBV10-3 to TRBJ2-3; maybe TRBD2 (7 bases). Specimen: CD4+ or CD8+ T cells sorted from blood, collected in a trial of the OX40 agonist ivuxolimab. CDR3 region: CATRTGGGTDTQYF. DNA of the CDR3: TGTGCCACTAGGACGGGGGGCGGCACAGATACGCAGTATTTT.